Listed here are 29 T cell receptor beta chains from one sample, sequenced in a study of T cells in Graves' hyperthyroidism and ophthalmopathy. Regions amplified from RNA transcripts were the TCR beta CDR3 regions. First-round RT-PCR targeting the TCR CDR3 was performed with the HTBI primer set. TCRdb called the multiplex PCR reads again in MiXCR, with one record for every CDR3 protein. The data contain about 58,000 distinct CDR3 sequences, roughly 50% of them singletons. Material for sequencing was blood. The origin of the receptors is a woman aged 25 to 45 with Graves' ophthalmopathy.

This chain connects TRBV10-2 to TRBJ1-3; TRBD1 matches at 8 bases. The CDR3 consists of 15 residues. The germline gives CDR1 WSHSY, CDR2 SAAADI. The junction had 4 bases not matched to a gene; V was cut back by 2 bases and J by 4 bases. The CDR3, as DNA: TGCGCCAGCAGTGAGGGGACAGGTTACGGAAACACCATATATTTT. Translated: CASSEGTGYGNTIYF.

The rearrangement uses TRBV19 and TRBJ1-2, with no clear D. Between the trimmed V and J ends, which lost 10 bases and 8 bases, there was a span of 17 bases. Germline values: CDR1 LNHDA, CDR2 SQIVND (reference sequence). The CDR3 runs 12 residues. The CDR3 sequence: CAISYRAGGYTF. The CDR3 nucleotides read TGTGCCATATCCTACCGGGCTGGCGGCTACACCTTC.

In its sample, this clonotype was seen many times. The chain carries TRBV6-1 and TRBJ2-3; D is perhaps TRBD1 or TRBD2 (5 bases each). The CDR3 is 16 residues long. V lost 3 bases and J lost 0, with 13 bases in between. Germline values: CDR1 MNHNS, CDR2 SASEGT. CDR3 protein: CASSDGGTQSTDTQYF. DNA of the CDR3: TGTGCCAGCAGTGACGGTGGGACGCAGAGCACAGATACGCAGTATTTT.

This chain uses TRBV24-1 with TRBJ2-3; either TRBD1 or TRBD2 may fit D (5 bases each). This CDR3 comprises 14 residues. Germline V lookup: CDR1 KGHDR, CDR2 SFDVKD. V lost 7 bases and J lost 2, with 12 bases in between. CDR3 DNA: TGTGCCACCAGCAACTGGGGGATCACAGATACGCAGTATTTT. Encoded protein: CATSNWGITDTQYF.

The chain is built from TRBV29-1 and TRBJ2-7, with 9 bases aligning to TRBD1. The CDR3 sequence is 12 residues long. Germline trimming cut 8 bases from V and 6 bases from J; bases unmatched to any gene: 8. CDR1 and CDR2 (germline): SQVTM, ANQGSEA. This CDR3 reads CSTTGQGSEQYF. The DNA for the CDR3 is TGCAGCACGACGGGACAGGGATCCGAGCAGTACTTC.

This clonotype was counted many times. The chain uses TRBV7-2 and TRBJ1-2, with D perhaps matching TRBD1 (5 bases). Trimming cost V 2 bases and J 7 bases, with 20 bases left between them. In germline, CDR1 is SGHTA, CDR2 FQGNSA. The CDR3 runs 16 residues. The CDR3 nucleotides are TGTGCCAGCAGCTTAAATACAGGCGACTTGGGGGGTGGCTACACCTTC. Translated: CASSLNTGDLGGGYTF.

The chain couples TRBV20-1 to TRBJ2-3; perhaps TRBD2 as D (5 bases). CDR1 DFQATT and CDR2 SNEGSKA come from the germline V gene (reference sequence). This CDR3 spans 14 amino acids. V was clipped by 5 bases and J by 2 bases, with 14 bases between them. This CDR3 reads CSAGAVLSTDTQYF. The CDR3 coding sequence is TGCAGTGCTGGAGCGGTACTCTCCACAGATACGCAGTATTTT.

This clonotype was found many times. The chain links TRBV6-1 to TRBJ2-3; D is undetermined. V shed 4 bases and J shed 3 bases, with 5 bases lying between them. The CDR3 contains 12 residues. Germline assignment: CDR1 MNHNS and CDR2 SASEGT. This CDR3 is CASSVRTDTQYF. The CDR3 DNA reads TGTGCCAGCAGTGTTAGAACAGATACGCAGTATTTT.

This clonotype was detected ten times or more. CDR3 region: CASSEGPRGFF. The CDR3 DNA reads as TGTGCCAGCAGTGAAGGGCCGAGGGGGTTCTTC. The chain links TRBV25-1 to TRBJ2-1; perhaps D is TRBD1 or TRBD2 (5 bases each). CDR3 size: 11 residues. Trimming took 2 bases from V and 15 from J, leaving 11 bases between them. Germline V gene lookup returns CDR1 MGHDK and CDR2 SYGVNS.

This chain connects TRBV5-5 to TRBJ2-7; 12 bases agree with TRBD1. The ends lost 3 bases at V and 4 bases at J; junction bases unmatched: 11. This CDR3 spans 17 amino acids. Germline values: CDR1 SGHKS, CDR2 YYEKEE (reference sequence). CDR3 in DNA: TGTGCCAGCAGCTATTGGGGAGGGACAGGGGGCCCGTACGAGCAGTACTTC. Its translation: CASSYWGGTGGPYEQYF.

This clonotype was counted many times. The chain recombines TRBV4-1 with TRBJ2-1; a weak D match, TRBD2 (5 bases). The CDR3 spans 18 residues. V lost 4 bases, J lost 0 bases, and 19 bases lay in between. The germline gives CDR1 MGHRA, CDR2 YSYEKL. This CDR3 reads CASSPGLLRASSYNEQFF. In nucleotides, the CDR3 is TGCGCCAGCAGCCCTGGTCTCCTGCGGGCAAGCTCCTACAATGAGCAGTTCTTC.

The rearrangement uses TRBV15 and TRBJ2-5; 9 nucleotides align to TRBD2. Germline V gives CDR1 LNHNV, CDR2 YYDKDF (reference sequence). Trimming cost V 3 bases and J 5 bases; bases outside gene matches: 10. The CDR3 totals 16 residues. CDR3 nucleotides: TGTGCCACCAGCAGCGTTAGCGGGAGCGGAGGGGAGACCCAGTACTTC. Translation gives CATSSVSGSGGETQYF.

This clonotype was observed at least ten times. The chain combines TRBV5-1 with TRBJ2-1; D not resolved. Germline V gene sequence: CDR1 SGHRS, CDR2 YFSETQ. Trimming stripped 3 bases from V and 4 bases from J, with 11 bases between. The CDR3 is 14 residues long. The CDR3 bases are TGCGCCAGCAGCTCCCCGAATGGGTACAATGAGCAGTTCTTC. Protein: CASSSPNGYNEQFF.

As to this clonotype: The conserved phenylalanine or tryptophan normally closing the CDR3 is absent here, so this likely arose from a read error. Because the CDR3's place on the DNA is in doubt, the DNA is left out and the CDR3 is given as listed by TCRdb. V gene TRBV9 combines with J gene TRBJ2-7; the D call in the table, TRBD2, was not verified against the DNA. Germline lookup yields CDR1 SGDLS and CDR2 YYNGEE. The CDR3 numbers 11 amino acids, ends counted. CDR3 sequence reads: CASSVGRAGVT.

CDR3 loop: CATGTGGNEQFF. The CDR3 nucleotides read TGTGCCACCGGGACAGGGGGCAATGAGCAGTTCTTC. The V call is TRBV24-1, the J call TRBJ2-1, with TRBD1 matching over 11 bases. The CDR3 covers 12 residues. The V segment lost 9 bases and the J segment 6 bases; nucleotides outside the gene matches: 0. The V gene's germline CDR1 is KGHDR and CDR2 SFDVKD.

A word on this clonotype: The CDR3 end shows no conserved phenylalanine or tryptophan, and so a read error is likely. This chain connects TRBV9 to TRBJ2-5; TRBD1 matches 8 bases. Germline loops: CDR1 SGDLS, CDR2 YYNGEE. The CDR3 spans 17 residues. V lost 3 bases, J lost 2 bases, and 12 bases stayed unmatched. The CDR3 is CASSAREAGTGQETQYC. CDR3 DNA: TGTGCCAGCAGCGCGAGAGAGGCTGGGACAGGACAAGAGACCCAGTACTGC.

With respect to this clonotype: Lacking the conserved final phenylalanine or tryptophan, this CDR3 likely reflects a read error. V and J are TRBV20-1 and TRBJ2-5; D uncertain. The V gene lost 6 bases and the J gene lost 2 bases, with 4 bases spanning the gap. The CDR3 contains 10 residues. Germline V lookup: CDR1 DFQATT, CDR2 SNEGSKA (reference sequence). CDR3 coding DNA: TGCAGTGCAAGACAAGAGACCCAGTACTCC. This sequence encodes CSARQETQYS.

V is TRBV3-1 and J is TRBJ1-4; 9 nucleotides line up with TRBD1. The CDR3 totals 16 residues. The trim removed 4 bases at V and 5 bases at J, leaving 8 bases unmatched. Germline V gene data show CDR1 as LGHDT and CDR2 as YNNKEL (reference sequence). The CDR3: CASSRTPGTGNEKLFF. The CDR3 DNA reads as TGTGCCAGCAGCCGAACCCCCGGGACAGGGAATGAAAAACTGTTTTTT.

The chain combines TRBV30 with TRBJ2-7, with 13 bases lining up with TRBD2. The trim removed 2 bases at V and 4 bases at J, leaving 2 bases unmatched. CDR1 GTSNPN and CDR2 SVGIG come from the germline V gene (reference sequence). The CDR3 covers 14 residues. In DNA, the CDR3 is TGTGCCTGGAGTTTACTAGCGGGAGGGTACGAGCAGTACTTC. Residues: CAWSLLAGGYEQYF.

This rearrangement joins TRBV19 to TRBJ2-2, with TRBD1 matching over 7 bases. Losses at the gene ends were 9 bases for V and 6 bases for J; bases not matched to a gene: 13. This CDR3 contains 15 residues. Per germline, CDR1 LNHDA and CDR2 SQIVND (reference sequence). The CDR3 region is CASRSGTERAGELFF. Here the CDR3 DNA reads TGTGCCAGCCGATCCGGGACAGAGAGGGCCGGGGAGCTGTTTTTT.

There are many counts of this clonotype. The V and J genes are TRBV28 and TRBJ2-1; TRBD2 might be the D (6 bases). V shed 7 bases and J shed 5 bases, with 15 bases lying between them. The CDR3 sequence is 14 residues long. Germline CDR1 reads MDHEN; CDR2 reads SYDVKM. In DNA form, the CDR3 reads TGTGCCAGCACCCCTGGGCTAGCGCACAATGAGCAGTTCTTC. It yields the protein CASTPGLAHNEQFF. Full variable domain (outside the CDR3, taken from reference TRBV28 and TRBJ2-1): DVKVTQSSRYLVKRTGEKVFLECVQDMDHENMFWYRQDPGLGLRLIYFSYDVKMKEKGDIPEGYSVSREKKERFSLILESASTNQTSMYLCASTPGLAHNEQFFGPGTRLTVL.

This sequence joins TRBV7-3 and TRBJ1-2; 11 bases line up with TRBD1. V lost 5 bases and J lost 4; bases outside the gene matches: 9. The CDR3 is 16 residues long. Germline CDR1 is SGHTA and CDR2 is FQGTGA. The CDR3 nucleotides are TGTGCCAGCAGCCCAGGGGGACAGGGGGTTAGCTATGGCTACACCTTC. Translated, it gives CASSPGGQGVSYGYTF.

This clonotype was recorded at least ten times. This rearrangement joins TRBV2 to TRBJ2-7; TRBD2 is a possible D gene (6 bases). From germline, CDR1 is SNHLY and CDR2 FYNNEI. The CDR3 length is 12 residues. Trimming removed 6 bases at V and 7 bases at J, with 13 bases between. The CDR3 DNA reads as TGTGCCAGCAGGGGGGGAGCTCAAGAGCAGTACTTC. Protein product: CASRGGAQEQYF.

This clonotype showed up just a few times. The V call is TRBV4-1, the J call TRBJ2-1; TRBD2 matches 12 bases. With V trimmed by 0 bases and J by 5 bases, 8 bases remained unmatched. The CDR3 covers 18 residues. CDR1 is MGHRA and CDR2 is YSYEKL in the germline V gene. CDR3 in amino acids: CASSQDRRTSGMDNEQFF. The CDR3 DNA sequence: TGCGCCAGCAGCCAAGATAGGAGGACTAGCGGGATGGACAATGAGCAGTTCTTC.

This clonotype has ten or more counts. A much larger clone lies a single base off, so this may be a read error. The CDR3 protein is CSARWREGVYGYTF. In DNA, the CDR3 is TGCAGTGCTAGGTGGAGGGAAGGGGTGTATGGCTACACCTTC. The V gene is TRBV20-1, the J gene TRBJ1-2; tentatively, D is TRBD1 (5 bases). Trimming stripped 3 bases from V and 5 bases from J, with 16 bases between. The CDR3 is 14 amino acids. Germline V gene sequence: CDR1 DFQATT, CDR2 SNEGSKA (reference sequence).

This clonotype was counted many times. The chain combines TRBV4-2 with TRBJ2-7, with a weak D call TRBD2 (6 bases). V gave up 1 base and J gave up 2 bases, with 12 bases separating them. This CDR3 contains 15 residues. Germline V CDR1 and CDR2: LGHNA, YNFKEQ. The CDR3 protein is CASSQVAGSTYEQYF. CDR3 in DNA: TGTGCCAGCAGCCAAGTCGCGGGAAGCACCTACGAGCAGTACTTC.

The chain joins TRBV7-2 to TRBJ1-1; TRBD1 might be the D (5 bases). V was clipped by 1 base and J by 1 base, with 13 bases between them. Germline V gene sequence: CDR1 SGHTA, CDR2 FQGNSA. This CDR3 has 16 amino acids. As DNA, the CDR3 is TGTGCCAGCAGCTTAGGGGGGGGGATGGGGAACACTGAAGCTTTCTTT. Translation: CASSLGGGMGNTEAFF.

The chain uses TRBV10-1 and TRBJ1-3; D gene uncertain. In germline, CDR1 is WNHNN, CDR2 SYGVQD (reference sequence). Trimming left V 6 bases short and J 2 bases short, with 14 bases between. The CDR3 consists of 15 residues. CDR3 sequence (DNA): TGCGCCAGCAGCTTGGTAGGGCAGGCTGGAAACACCATATATTTT. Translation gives CASSLVGQAGNTIYF.

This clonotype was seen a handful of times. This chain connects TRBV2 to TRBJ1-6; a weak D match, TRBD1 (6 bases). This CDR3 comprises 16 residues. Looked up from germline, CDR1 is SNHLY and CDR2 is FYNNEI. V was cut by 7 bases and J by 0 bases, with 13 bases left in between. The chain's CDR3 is CASNIDRSSYNSPLHF. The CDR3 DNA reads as TGTGCCAGCAATATCGACAGGAGCTCCTATAATTCACCCCTCCACTTT.